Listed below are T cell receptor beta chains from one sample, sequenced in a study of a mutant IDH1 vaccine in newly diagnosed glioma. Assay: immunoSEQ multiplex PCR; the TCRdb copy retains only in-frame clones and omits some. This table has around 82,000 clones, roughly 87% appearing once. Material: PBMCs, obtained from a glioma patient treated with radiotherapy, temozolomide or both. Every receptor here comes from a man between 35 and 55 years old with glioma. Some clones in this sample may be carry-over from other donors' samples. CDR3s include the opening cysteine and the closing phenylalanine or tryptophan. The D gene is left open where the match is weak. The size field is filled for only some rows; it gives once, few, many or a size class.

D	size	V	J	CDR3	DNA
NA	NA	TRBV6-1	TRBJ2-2	CASRHDRNTGELFF	TGTGCCAGCAGACACGACAGGAACACCGGGGAGCTGTTTTTT
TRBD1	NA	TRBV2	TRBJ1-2	CASSEQGVGYTF	TGTGCCAGCAGTGAACAGGGGGTTGGCTACACCTTC
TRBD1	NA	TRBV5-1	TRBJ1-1	CASSDRGLGTEAFF	TGCGCCAGCAGCGACAGGGGGCTTGGTACTGAAGCTTTCTTT
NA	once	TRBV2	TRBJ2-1	CASKGNEQFF	TGTGCCAGCAAAGGCAATGAGCAGTTCTTC
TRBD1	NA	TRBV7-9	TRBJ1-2	CASSPAGGSTYGYTF	TGTGCCAGCAGTCCTGCAGGGGGGTCTACCTATGGCTACACCTTC
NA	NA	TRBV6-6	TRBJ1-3	CASSYTQDSGNTIYF	TGTGCCAGCAGTTACACCCAGGACTCTGGAAACACCATATATTTT
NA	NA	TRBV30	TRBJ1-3	CACTTMAGNTIYF	TGTGCCTGTACCACTATGGCTGGAAACACCATATATTTT
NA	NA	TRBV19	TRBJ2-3	CASSRRDRGDTQYF	TGTGCCAGTAGTAGGCGGGATCGGGGAGATACGCAGTATTTT
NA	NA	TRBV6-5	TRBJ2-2	CASMGSGNTGELFF	TGTGCCAGCATGGGTTCAGGCAACACCGGGGAGCTGTTTTTT
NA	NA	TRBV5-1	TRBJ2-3	CASSFPNTDTQYF	TGCGCCAGCAGCTTCCCAAACACAGATACGCAGTATTTT
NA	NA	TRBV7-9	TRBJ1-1	CASSPAQGTEAFF	TGTGCCAGCAGCCCCGCTCAGGGTACTGAAGCTTTCTTT
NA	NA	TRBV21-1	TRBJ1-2	CASSTRDRDNGYTF	TGTGCCAGCAGCACTAGGGACAGGGATAATGGCTACACCTTC
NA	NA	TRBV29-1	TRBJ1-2	CSVFQGGKGYTF	TGCAGCGTCTTCCAGGGCGGGAAAGGCTACACCTTC
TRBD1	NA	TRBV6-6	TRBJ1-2	CASSYSIQGVGYGYTF	TGTGCCAGCAGTTACTCGATTCAGGGGGTGGGCTATGGCTACACCTTC